Listed below are T cell receptor beta chains from one sample, sequenced in a study of T cells after yellow fever vaccination. TCRdb recomputed calls from the 5' RACE reads with MiXCR, one row per CDR3 protein. The sample gives about 250,000 distinct CDR3 sequences, roughly 3.7% of which show up once; 15% to 20% is in the top ten. The input for sequencing was PBMCs, taken 15 days after the yellow fever booster vaccination. The source is a man between 18 and 35 years old who received the YFV17D yellow fever vaccine. The conserved cysteine and the conserved F or W are not part of the CDR3 here. Each record gives: V gene, CDR3 protein.

TRBV5-1,ASSETGIGETQY
TRBV10-1,ASSESHATYEQY
TRBV4-3,ASSQASGANVLT
TRBV7-2,ASSFGTPSGNTIY
TRBV5-1,ASSLGLAVGIDEQY
TRBV5-1,ASSIQGTGNTIY
TRBV27,ASSLRQAPNYGYT
TRBV4-2,ASSQGIAGVHREETQY
TRBV5-1,ASSRTLLAGLTDTQY
TRBV24-1,ATSAAGQGAFHYNEQF
TRBV20-1,SAPGTSSAKNIQY
TRBV12-3/TRBV12-4,ASTVGARGANVLT
TRBV6-2/TRBV6-3,ASLRQGRNEQY
TRBV25-1,ASRQPNTGELF
TRBV7-9,ASSSGQVDLEAF
TRBV4-2,ASSQDPGTYEQY
TRBV7-9,ASSPPRGGVVYNEQF
TRBV5-4,ASSLGFKRGSSYNEQF
TRBV5-1,ASSLSPTSQETQY
TRBV29-1,SGLRGTNTEAF
TRBV21-1,ASREDGSATNEKLF
TRBV6-2/TRBV6-3,ASNRQGSQETQY
TRBV7-5,ISVPEAFRGGGWHTEAF
TRBV5-1,ASSGAASGNTIY
TRBV9,ASSVEARMSGGRDAF
TRBV19,ASSIRAQELF
TRBV15,ATSRAQGLSNGYT
TRBV29-1,SVVTGDYGYT
TRBV27,ASSYAGVGANVLT
TRBV7-3,ASSLVPRSGYT
TRBV5-5,ASSPGGADEQF
TRBV30,AWTLAGGGEQY
TRBV20-1,SAFRQPNSPLH
TRBV3-1,ASSQNHMETQY
TRBV9,ASSTGNEQF
TRBV5-1,ASSSGGLVDTQY
TRBV12-3/TRBV12-4,ASSLNNYGYT
TRBV5-1,ASSLAHGEQGETQY
TRBV7-8,ASSLAAVRSGGYT
TRBV5-1,ASSPTGYSSYNEQF
TRBV12-3/TRBV12-4,ASSMGQGGNYGYT
TRBV6-5,ASHRYGLEQY
TRBV12-3/TRBV12-4,ASRSRGRPDTQY
TRBV4-2,ASSQERQGQGYYEQF
TRBV27,ASSFVAGKLF
TRBV18,ASSPPSRSRNTEAF
TRBV12-3/TRBV12-4,ASRGTGDGGNTIY